Following are 27 T cell receptor beta chains from one sample sequenced in a study of blood T cells in healthy people across ages (dated by TCRdb to between 2014 and 2017). The library was built by means of 5' RACE. Sequencing relied on an Illumina HiSeq 2500. A second roughly 6 to 12 cycle PCR used a sample-barcoded 5' primer and a J-beta primer mix. TCRdb handled the public reads itself, with Q25 trimming in fastp and clone calling in MiXCR, and kept productive beta chains. Entries are consolidated by CDR3 protein sequence, retaining the most common genes and DNA. This sample is represented by around 1,000,000 distinct CDR3 sequences; approximately 26% of them were singletons. The ten largest clones take up 0.75% of the sample. These data are also associated with another study on T cells of mothers and their children.

Sequencing was carried out using blood. The receptors were gathered from a girl aged 2 to 10 in good health.

The chain has TRBV20-1 and TRBJ1-1, with D unclear. CDR1 is DFQATT, CDR2 SNEGSKA, per germline (reference sequence). The CDR3 is 18 amino acids. V lost 0 bases and J lost 2, with 22 bases in between. The CDR3 loop is CSARDLGRGVGINTEAFF. As DNA, the CDR3 is TGCAGTGCTAGAGATTTAGGACGCGGTGTAGGAATAAACACTGAAGCTTTCTTT.

This sequence joins TRBV4-3 and TRBJ2-7; 10 bases map to TRBD2. The J call may be faulty, since TRBJ2-1 better matches the DNA end. The CDR3 runs 17 residues. Germline CDR1 and CDR2: LGHNA and YSLEER. The CDR3 DNA follows: TGCGCCAGCAGCCAAGATCTAGCGGGGGACGTTTACAATGAGCAGTTCTTC. The encoded protein is CASSQDLAGDVYNEQFF.

The rearrangement links TRBV5-1 to TRBJ2-3; 8 positions match TRBD2. The CDR3 loop spans 14 amino acids. Germline V gene lookup returns CDR1 SGHRS and CDR2 YFSETQ. Trimming took 3 bases from V and 5 from J; bases not matched to a gene: 5. CDR3 sequence (DNA): TGCGCCAGCAGCTCGACTAGCGTGGAAGATACGCAGTATTTT. Its translation is CASSSTSVEDTQYF.

This chain connects TRBV20-1 to TRBJ2-1; D is tentatively TRBD1 or TRBD2 (6 bases each). The end of the DNA aligns better with TRBJ2-5, so the J call may be wrong. Germline V gene lookup returns CDR1 DFQATT and CDR2 SNEGSKA (reference sequence). The CDR3 covers 14 residues. CDR3 residues: CSAKGGNPWETQYF. In DNA form, the CDR3 reads TGCAGTGCCAAGGGGGGCAACCCCTGGGAGACCCAGTACTTC.

The chain joins TRBV12-3 or TRBV12-4 to TRBJ2-3; TRBD1 agrees at 7 bases. The V gene end was trimmed by 6 bases and the J gene end by 3 bases; junction bases not matched to a gene: 6. CDR3 size: 14 residues. The CDR3 sequence: CASRGTEGTDTQYF. The CDR3 DNA reads as TGTGCCAGCAGGGGGACAGAAGGGACAGATACGCAGTATTTT.

This clonotype was detected a few times. The chain has TRBV5-5 and TRBJ1-1; perhaps TRBD1 as D (6 bases). The germline CDR1 and CDR2 sequences are SGHKS and YYEKEE (reference sequence). The CDR3 spans 17 residues. Trimming took off 0 bases at V and 10 bases at J, with 25 bases between the two ends. For the CDR3, the DNA is TGTGCCAGCAGCTTGGGGCAGGGGATATGCCCCCCACGGGGAGCTTTCTTT. It translates to CASSLGQGICPPRGAFF.

This chain uses TRBV12-3 or TRBV12-4 with TRBJ1-4; D is perhaps TRBD1 (6 bases). The CDR3 length is 14 residues. The germline V and J ends were trimmed by 7 bases and 7 bases, with 16 bases remaining between them. In nucleotides, the CDR3 is TGTGCCAGCAACCCTGGGGGGGCGGGTGAAAAACTGTTTTTT. Its translation is CASNPGGAGEKLFF.

The rearrangement uses TRBV27 and TRBJ2-3; TRBD1 or TRBD2 may be the D gene (5 bases each). The CDR3 is made up of 15 amino acids. Deletions cut 2 bases from V and 4 bases from J, with 13 bases between. Germline values: CDR1 MNHEY, CDR2 SMNVEV (reference sequence). CDR3 nucleotides: TGTGCCAGCAGTTTACGAAGGGACCCCCCAGATACGCAGTATTTT. This encodes CASSLRRDPPDTQYF.

Concerning this clonotype itself: Mismatch with germline at one junction end may stem from a read error. The CDR3 region is CSSSGPREGLNEQFF. The CDR3, as DNA: TGTTCCAGCAGCGGCCCGCGGGAGGGCCTGAATGAGCAGTTCTTC. V gene TRBV5-4 combines with J gene TRBJ2-5; TRBD2 agrees at 9 bases. The assigned J gene may be wrong: the sequence end matches TRBJ2-1 better. From germline, CDR1 is SGHNT and CDR2 YYREEE (reference sequence). The CDR3 consists of 15 residues.

This clonotype was observed a handful of times. V usage is TRBV6-6 and J usage is TRBJ2-2, with a tentative D call TRBD1 (6 bases). V shed 0 bases and J shed 0 bases, with 8 bases lying between them. The germline gives CDR1 MNHNY, CDR2 SVGAGI (reference sequence). There are 16 residues in the CDR3. The CDR3 coding sequence is TGTGCCAGCAGTTACTCCGGGACAACGAACACCGGGGAGCTGTTTTTT. This gives the protein CASSYSGTTNTGELFF.

This clonotype has more than one count but fewer than ten. The chain couples TRBV5-6 to TRBJ1-1; D call uncertain. CDR3 length equals 13 residues. Per germline, CDR1 SGHDT and CDR2 YYEEEE. Trimming cost V 4 bases and J 9 bases, with 16 bases left between them. The CDR3: CASSLIMAGQAFF. Written as DNA, the CDR3 is TGTGCCAGCAGCCTTATTATGGCCGGACAAGCTTTCTTT.

A word on this clonotype: One end of the junction is discordant with germline, which a read error may explain. The chain uses TRBV12-3 or TRBV12-4 and TRBJ2-5, with D perhaps matching TRBD1 (5 bases). This CDR3 has 8 amino acids. CDR3 protein: CASSPGQF. CDR3 nucleotide sequence: TGTGCCAGCAGCCCAGGGCAATTC.

The chain recombines TRBV27 with TRBJ2-5, with 7 bases that match TRBD1. CDR3 length: 14 amino acids. V trimming: 8 bases; J trimming: 5 bases; junction bases outside the gene matches: 11. Germline lookup yields CDR1 MNHEY and CDR2 SMNVEV (reference sequence). The CDR3 DNA reads TGTGCCAGCGGCCCCGAGGACAGGTACGAGACCCAGTACTTC. It translates to CASGPEDRYETQYF.

CDR3 nucleotides: TGCAGCGGAGCGTCAGTAAGCGTCACCGGGGAGCTGTTTTTT. This codes for CSGASVSVTGELFF. The V and J genes are TRBV29-1 and TRBJ2-2; D gene uncertain. Germline V CDR1 and CDR2: SQVTM, ANQGSEA. The CDR3 has 14 residues. Trimming cost V 7 bases and J 4 bases, with 16 bases left between them.

This clonotype turned up a few times. V usage is TRBV7-9 and J usage is TRBJ2-1; D call uncertain. Trimming stripped 2 bases from V and 8 bases from J, with 13 bases between. The V gene's germline CDR1 is SEHNR and CDR2 FQNEAQ (reference sequence). This CDR3 has 14 amino acids. CDR3 sequence: CASSLLGSNDEQFF. The CDR3 region has the DNA TGTGCCAGCAGCTTATTGGGTAGCAATGATGAGCAGTTCTTC.

The J gene is TRBJ1-1, the V gene TRBV7-9; the D gene is possibly TRBD1 (6 bases). Per the germline V gene, CDR1 is SEHNR and CDR2 is FQNEAQ (reference sequence). There are 14 residues in the CDR3. The germline V and J ends were trimmed by 5 bases and 10 bases, with 20 bases remaining between them. CDR3 nucleotides: TGTGCCAGCAGCCCTCCAGAGGGGGTGGCGAGAGCTTTCTTT. It is translated as CASSPPEGVARAFF.

This clonotype was detected only a few times. The V gene is TRBV4-2, the J gene TRBJ1-3; no firm D call. Germline V CDR1 and CDR2: LGHNA, YNFKEQ. This CDR3 is 16 amino acids long. V was trimmed by 1 base and J by 4 bases, leaving 14 bases between them. The chain's CDR3 is CASSQGTRTYGNTIYF. In DNA form, the CDR3 reads TGTGCCAGCAGCCAAGGTACAAGGACTTACGGAAACACCATATATTTT.

This chain joins TRBV4-1 and TRBJ2-7; 10 nucleotides agree with TRBD2. The V and J ends lost 4 bases and 0 bases, in that order; junction bases with no gene match: 15. Germline V gene sequence: CDR1 MGHRA, CDR2 YSYEKL. This CDR3 is 19 amino acids long. The CDR3 region has the DNA TGCGCCAGCAGCCTCGAACCACTAGCGGGAAACCCCCTCTCCTACGAGCAGTACTTC. Translation gives CASSLEPLAGNPLSYEQYF.

The V call is TRBV29-1, the J call TRBJ1-2; D gene ambiguous. Germline CDR1 and CDR2: SQVTM and ANQGSEA. The V end lost 6 bases, the J end lost 8 bases, and 22 bases lay between the germline ends. CDR3 size: 14 residues. The CDR3 loop reads CSVARLLDLNGYTF. The CDR3 DNA reads TGCAGCGTGGCCCGCCTGTTGGACTTGAACGGCTACACCTTC. Together with reference TRBV29-1 and TRBJ1-2, the CDR3 gives the full variable domain: SAVISQKPSRDICQRGTSLTIQCQVDSQVTMMFWYRQQPGQSLTLIATANQGSEATYESGFVIDKFPISRPNLTFSTLTVSNMSPEDSSIYLCSVARLLDLNGYTFGSGTRLTVV.

In nucleotides, the CDR3 is TGTGCTAGTGGTTTGGTACCAGGGAACTACGAGCAGTACTTC. This encodes CASGLVPGNYEQYF. The V gene is TRBV12-5, the J gene TRBJ2-1; a possible D gene is TRBD1 (5 bases). The DNA end is a closer match to TRBJ2-7, so the J assignment may be wrong. The germline gives CDR1 LGHNT, CDR2 FRNRAP. This CDR3 is 14 amino acids long.

A few counts support this clonotype. The CDR3 nucleotides read TGCAGCTTATCAGGGGAACATGGCTACACCTTC. Amino acids: CSLSGEHGYTF. This rearrangement joins TRBV29-1 to TRBJ1-2; D is possibly TRBD1 (6 bases). The CDR3 has 11 amino acids. V was clipped by 8 bases and J by 6 bases, with 13 bases between them. CDR1 is SQVTM and CDR2 is ANQGSEA in the germline V gene.

This clonotype was detected only once. The chain combines TRBV2 with TRBJ1-2; D unresolved. V was pared by 3 bases and J by 2 bases, with 4 bases between. Germline CDR1 reads SNHLY; CDR2 reads FYNNEI. The CDR3 extends over 12 amino acids. CDR3 amino acids: CASSEFNYGYTF. DNA for the CDR3: TGTGCCAGCAGTGAGTTCAACTATGGCTACACCTTC.

This chain uses TRBV29-1 with TRBJ1-2; weak D call: TRBD1 (5 bases). The CDR3 runs to 15 residues. V lost 7 bases, J lost 3 bases, and 21 bases lay in between. From germline, CDR1 is SQVTM and CDR2 ANQGSEA. CDR3 sequence: CSAPLPAGPYYGYTF. In DNA form, the CDR3 reads TGCAGCGCCCCTTTGCCAGCAGGGCCCTACTATGGCTACACCTTC.

This rearrangement joins TRBV6-1 to TRBJ1-6; D unclear. The V end was cut by 6 bases, the J end by 7 bases, with 16 bases between. This CDR3 contains 15 residues. Germline lookup yields CDR1 MNHNS and CDR2 SASEGT. The CDR3 protein is CASSPNALGNSPLHF. As DNA, the CDR3 is TGTGCCAGCAGCCCAAACGCTCTTGGGAATTCACCCCTCCACTTT.

The rearrangement uses TRBV7-9 and TRBJ2-2, with D hard to call. Germline lookup yields CDR1 SEHNR and CDR2 FQNEAQ (reference sequence). With 8 bases removed from V and 7 bases from J, the gap between germline ends came to 5 bases. This CDR3 region has 10 residues. The CDR3 region is CASLVGELFF. Written as DNA, the CDR3 is TGTGCCAGCCTAGTCGGGGAGCTGTTTTTT.

The chain employs TRBV2 and TRBJ1-4; no reliable D call. The V and J ends lost 3 bases and 0 bases respectively, with 8 bases between them. The CDR3 is made up of 15 amino acids. The germline V gene has CDR1 SNHLY and CDR2 FYNNEI. The CDR3 here is CASSDTSATNEKLFF. The DNA for the CDR3 is TGTGCCAGCAGTGACACCTCAGCAACTAATGAAAAACTGTTTTTT.

This clonotype was counted between two and nine times. The chain joins TRBV11-2 to TRBJ2-7, with a tentative D call TRBD2 (7 bases). Trimming took off 5 bases at V and 2 bases at J, with 16 bases between the two ends. The CDR3 spans 15 residues. Germline CDR1 reads SGHAT; CDR2 reads FQNNGV. The CDR3 DNA reads TGTGCCAGCAGCACAACCGGGGGGCCGACCTACGAGCAGTACTTC. Protein product: CASSTTGGPTYEQYF.